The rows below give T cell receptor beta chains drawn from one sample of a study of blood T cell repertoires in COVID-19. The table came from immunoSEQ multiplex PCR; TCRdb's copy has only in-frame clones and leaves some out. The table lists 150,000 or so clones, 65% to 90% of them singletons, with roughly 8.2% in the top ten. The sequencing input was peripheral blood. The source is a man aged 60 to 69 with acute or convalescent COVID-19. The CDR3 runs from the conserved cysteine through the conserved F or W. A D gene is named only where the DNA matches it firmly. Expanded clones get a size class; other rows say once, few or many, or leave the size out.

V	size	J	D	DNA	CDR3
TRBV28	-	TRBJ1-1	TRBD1	TGTGCCAGCAGTTCCCGGGACAGACCCAACACTGAAGCTTTCTTT	CASSSRDRPNTEAFF
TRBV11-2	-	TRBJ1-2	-	TGTGCCAGCACCCCACGGGAGCGGATCAGAGCTGGCTACACCTTC	CASTPRERIRAGYTF
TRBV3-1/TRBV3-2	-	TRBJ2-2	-	TGTGCCAGCAGCCACCAACAGGTTGTAAAGGAGCTGTTTTTT	CASSHQQVVKELFF
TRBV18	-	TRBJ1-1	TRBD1	TGTGCCAGCTCACCCGGGGGGACAGGGGGCTGGGTCACTGAAGCTTTCTTT	CASSPGGTGGWVTEAFF
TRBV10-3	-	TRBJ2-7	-	TGTGCCATCACCAGACAGCTCAACTACGAGCAGTACTTC	CAITRQLNYEQYF
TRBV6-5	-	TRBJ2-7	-	TGTGCCAGCAGGGACTCGAGCTCCTACGAGCAGTACTTC	CASRDSSSYEQYF
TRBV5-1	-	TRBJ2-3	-	TGCGCCAGCAGCTCTACAGGCAGGACAGCTAGCACAGATACGCAGTATTTT	CASSSTGRTASTDTQYF
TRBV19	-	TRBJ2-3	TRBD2	TGTGCGAGTAGTATGAAACTCTCGGCTAGCGGGGCTGTCACTAGCACAGATACGCAGTATTTT	CASSMKLSASGAVTSTDTQYF
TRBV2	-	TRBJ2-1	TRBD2	TGTGCCAGCAGTCCGGGAGGTTTGGGCAATGAGCAGTTCTTC	CASSPGGLGNEQFF
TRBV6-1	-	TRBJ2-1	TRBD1	TGTGCCAGCAGTGAAATGGGAGGACAGGGGGCGTCTGAGCAGTTCTTC	CASSEMGGQGASEQFF
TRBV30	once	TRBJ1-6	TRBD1	TGTGCCTGGAGGCAACAGGGGGCTCCCCTCCACTTT	CAWRQQGAPLHF
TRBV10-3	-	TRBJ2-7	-	TGTGCCATACCCAGGGACTCCTACGAGCAGTACTTC	CAIPRDSYEQYF
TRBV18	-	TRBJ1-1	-	TGTGCCAGCTCACCAAATCAGGAATACACTGAAGCTTTCTTT	CASSPNQEYTEAFF
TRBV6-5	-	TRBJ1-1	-	TGTGCCAGCAGTTACTCGACCAGGGCGAACACTGAAGCTTTCTTT	CASSYSTRANTEAFF
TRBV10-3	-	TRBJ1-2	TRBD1	TGTGCCATCAGCAAGGGGGCGTGGTATGGCTACACCTTC	CAISKGAWYGYTF
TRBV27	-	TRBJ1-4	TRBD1	TGTGCCAGCGGTTCCCCGGACAGGGGAGGAGAAAAACTGTTTTTT	CASGSPDRGGEKLFF
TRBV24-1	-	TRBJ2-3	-	TGTGCCACCAGTGATTCGGGTCAAAGCACAGATACGCAGTATTTT	CATSDSGQSTDTQYF
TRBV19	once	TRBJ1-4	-	TGTGCCAGTAGCCATAGGGCTGCAGGGGTGGAAAAACTGTTTTTT	CASSHRAAGVEKLFF
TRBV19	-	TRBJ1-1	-	TGTGCCAGTGAGTATGGGGGACGGGGGGCGCGGATGAACACTGAAGCTTTCTTT	CASEYGGRGARMNTEAFF
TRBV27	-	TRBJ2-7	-	TGTGCCAGCAGTTTATCGGTTCCTCGGGGGTACGAGCAGTACTTC	CASSLSVPRGYEQYF
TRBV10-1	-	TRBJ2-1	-	TGCGCCAGCAGTGAGGGCGGAACCTCCTACAATGAGCAGTTCTTC	CASSEGGTSYNEQFF
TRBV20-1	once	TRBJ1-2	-	TGCAGTGCTATTACTTCAGGTCTCTACACCTTC	CSAITSGLYTF
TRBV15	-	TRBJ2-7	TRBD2	TGTGCCACCAGCAGAGTCGGGAGTAGCGGGAGATACGAGCAGTACTTC	CATSRVGSSGRYEQYF
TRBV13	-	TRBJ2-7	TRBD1	TGTGCCAGCAGCTTAGGGACAGGGGGAGCCCACGAGCAGTACTTC	CASSLGTGGAHEQYF
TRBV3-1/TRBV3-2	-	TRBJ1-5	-	TGTGCCAGCAGCCAATCCGCGAATCAGCCCCAGCATTTT	CASSQSANQPQHF
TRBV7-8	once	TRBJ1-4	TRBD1	TGTGCCAGCAGCTTAGAGGGACAGAGTAGAGCAACTAATGAAAAACTGTTTTTT	CASSLEGQSRATNEKLFF